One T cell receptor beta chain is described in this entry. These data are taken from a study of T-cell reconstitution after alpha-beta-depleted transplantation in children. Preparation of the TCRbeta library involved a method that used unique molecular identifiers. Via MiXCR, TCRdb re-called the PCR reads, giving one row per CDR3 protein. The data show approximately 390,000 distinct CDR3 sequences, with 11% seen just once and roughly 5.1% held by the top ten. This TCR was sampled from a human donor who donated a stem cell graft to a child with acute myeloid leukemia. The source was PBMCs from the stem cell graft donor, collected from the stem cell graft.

This CDR3 is CASTLEGRVTDTQYF. In DNA, the CDR3 is TGTGCCAGCACCCTAGAGGGCAGGGTTACAGATACGCAGTATTTT. The chain uses TRBV5-5 and TRBJ2-3; D possibly matches TRBD1 or TRBD2 (5 bases each). Germline values: CDR1 SGHKS, CDR2 YYEKEE (reference sequence). Trimming took off 6 bases at V and 3 bases at J, with 17 bases between the two ends. The CDR3 runs 15 residues.